This TCR beta chain came from a study of control samples from healthy donors and cancer patients (dated by TCRdb to between 2020 and 2021). CDR1 and CDR2 were assigned from the germline V gene (reference sequence) as SEHNR and FQNEAQ. V is cut by 5 bases and J by 5 bases, and the space between the germline ends is 10 bases. The CDR3 runs 13 amino acids, cysteine and phenylalanine included. The DNA shown is the 39-base CDR3, in frame from base 1. The library was made by the immunoSEQ multiplex PCR assay. As stored in TCRdb, this immuneACCESS dataset retains in-frame rearrangements with V and J assigned. A fraction of the clones does not appear; measured against another copy, unresolved V genes explain less than half of the discrepancy, and the remainder lacks a known reason. The table for this sample lists 95,000 to 120,000 clones; 82% of them were counted only once. 5% to 8.5% of the sample is held by the ten biggest clonotypes.

On this clone itself: This clone's antigen is unknown. Qualities for individual bases were not recorded, and no much larger clone is one base off.

The source material was blood. The V and J genes are TRBV7-9 and TRBJ2-1, with no confident D gene call. The origin of this receptor is a man between 18 and 35 years old in good health. The nucleotides read TGTGCCAGCAGCGGGTTCGGACACAATGAGCAGTTCTTC. It translates to CASSGFGHNEQFF.